The clone carrying this TCR beta chain was observed a few times. This CDR3 spans 17 amino acids. The germline V gene encodes CDR1 SGHDT and CDR2 YYEEEE. V gave up 4 bases and J gave up 0 bases, with 16 bases separating them. This sample is drawn from a study of shared clonotypes between healthy human individuals. Replicate PCRs run on sorted subsets employed 150 to 250 ng DNA, tens of thousands of T cell genomes. The method was immunoSEQ multiplex PCR; TCRdb's version includes in-frame clones alone and lacks a portion of them. Here the sample spans 950,000 to 1,100,000 clones, 78% being singletons. The specimen was memory CD4+ T cells from PBMCs. Stated subset: CD45RA-negative fraction. This TCR derives from a young man in good health. Some clones in this sample may be carry-over from other donors' samples. This chain uses TRBV5-6 with TRBJ1-4; D uncertain. CDR3 DNA sequence: TGTGCCAGCAGCCCGTCCACCCACTCTGCAACTAATGAAAAACTGTTTTTT. Translation gives CASSPSTHSATNEKLFF.